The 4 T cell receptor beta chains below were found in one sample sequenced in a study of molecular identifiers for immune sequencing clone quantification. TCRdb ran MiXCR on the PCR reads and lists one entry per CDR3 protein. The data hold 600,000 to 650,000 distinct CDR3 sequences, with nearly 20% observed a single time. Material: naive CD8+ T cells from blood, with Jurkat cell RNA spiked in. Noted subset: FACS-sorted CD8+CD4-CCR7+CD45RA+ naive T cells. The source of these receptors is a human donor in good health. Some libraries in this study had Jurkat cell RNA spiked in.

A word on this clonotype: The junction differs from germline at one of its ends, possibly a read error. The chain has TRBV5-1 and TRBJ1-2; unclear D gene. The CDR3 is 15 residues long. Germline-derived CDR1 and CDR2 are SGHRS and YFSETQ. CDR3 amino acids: CASSLASSSYYGYPF. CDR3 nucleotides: TGCGCCAGCAGCTTGGCATCTAGCAGTTACTATGGCTACCCCTTC. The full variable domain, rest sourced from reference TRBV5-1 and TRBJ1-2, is KAGVTQTPRYLIKTRGQQVTLSCSPISGHRSVSWYQQTPGQGLQFLFEYFSETQRNKGNFPGRFSGRQFSNSRSEMNVSTLELGDSALYLCASSLASSSYYGYPFGSGTRLTVV.

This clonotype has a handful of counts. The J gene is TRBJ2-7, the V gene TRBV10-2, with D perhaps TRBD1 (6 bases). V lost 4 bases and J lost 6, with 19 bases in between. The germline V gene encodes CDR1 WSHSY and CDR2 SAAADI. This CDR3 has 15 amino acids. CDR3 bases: TGCGCCAGCAGTGGGGGGCCACGCCACCCCCTCGAGCAGTACTTC. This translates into CASSGGPRHPLEQYF.

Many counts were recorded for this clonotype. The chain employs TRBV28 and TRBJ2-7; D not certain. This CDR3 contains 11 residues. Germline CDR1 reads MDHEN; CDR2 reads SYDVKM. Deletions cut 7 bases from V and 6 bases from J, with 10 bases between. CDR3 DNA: TGTGCCAGCACCAAACCGGGCGAGCAGTACTTC. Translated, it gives CASTKPGEQYF. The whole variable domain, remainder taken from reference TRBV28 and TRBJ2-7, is DVKVTQSSRYLVKRTGEKVFLECVQDMDHENMFWYRQDPGLGLRLIYFSYDVKMKEKGDIPEGYSVSREKKERFSLILESASTNQTSMYLCASTKPGEQYFGPGTRLTVT.

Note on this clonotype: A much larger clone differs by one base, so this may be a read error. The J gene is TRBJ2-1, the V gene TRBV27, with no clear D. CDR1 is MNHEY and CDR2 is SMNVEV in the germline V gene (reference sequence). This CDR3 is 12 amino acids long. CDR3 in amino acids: CASSLEGTERFF. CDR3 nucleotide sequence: TGTGCCAGCAGTTTAGAAGGCACGGAGCGGTTCTTC.